The text below deals with one T cell receptor (beta chain). Its specific antigen is unknown. The input lacks base qualities; no much larger clone sits a single base away. Libraries were built with the immunoSEQ multiplex PCR assay. A mixture of 60 forward primers for TCR Vbeta segments and 13 reverse primers for TCR Jbeta segments was used in the multiplex PCR. A multiplex PCR assay on genomic DNA amplified the CDR3 region of rearranged TCR beta genes. The Illumina HiSeq System was used to sequence the amplified TCR beta libraries as 87-base-pair reads. The original methods were these. In a later analysis, tens of millions of unique TCR beta chains were counted across the 666 repertoires, and approximately 9.9 million of these chains were shared by at least two donors. A nearest-neighbor algorithm error-corrected the raw reads and collapsed the reads into unique sequences, merging closely related sequences to remove PCR and sequencing errors. CDR3 sequences were aligned to IMGT reference sequences to assign V, D and J gene segments. For a sequence to be retained, a match of at least six nucleotides to both a V gene segment and a J gene segment was required. A rearrangement was called productive if the CDR3 had no stop codons and remained in frame with V and J, and every other rearrangement was called non-productive. CDR3 was defined according to IMGT convention as the region running from the second conserved V-encoded cysteine to the conserved J-encoded phenylalanine. Sequences without an unambiguous match to a single V gene segment were excluded from the earlier analysis of about 600 of the donors. In an earlier analysis of approximately 560 of the donors, a V segment was called functional when productive rearrangements were above 56.7%, and segregating when the standard deviation between donors exceeded 5%. A statistical classification framework was developed to diagnose cytomegalovirus status using the catalog of TCR beta chain sequences. In a later analysis, TCR nucleotide sequences were compared against IMGT/GENE-DB human TR gene sequences so that V and J genes could be assigned. In a later analysis, CDR3 sequences and most-parsimonious VDJ recombination scenarios were assigned using the TCRdist pipeline. In a later analysis, each TCR beta chain was defined by its CDR3 amino acid sequence together with its V-gene family, and reads lacking a unique V-gene family were excluded. To address suspected cross-contamination and a sequencing artifact, a later analysis removed 550 to 750 highly shared, low-generation-probability nucleotide sequences. For each public chain, a later analysis derived a clonal expansion index from normalized ranks of inferred template counts within each repertoire. Generation probabilities in a later analysis came from a VDJ recombination model fitted to out-of-frame rearrangements, and those results were checked against IGoR. A later analysis scored TCR-TCR, TCR-HLA and TCR-CMV co-occurrence with hypergeometric tests, applying a repertoire-size bias correction to TCR pairs. In a later analysis, false discovery rates were estimated by permuting HLA or CMV assignments 20 times. In a later analysis, co-occurring TCRs were grouped using DBSCAN, and TCRdist sequence similarity was added for clustering within HLA-allele-positive subsets. Repertoires with fewer than 30,000 or more than 120,000 public chains, plus five repertoires with anomalous nucleotide sharing, were excluded from co-occurrence clustering. Here the immuneACCESS table is served through TCRdb, limited to in-frame sequences with V and J called. Missing clones are a known gap in these copies; in checked studies unresolved V genes cover under half, and the rest lacks a known reason. V and J calls and clone size are copied from that table; D and trimming were computed from the DNA. The sample contains 40,000 or so clones, 55% to 75% of them found a single time. The top ten clonotypes cover roughly a sixth of the sample.

The cohort consisted of hundreds of healthy bone marrow donors. At the time of sampling, every cohort member was nominally healthy, though immune exposures that went unrecorded were likely present. The donor was CMV seropositive and was included in the group of about 290 seropositive cohort members. Each donor provided a peripheral blood sample, and peripheral blood mononuclear cells were used for TCR beta sequencing. The Qiagen DNeasy Blood Extraction Kit was used to extract genomic DNA from the blood cell samples. The data stem from a study of cytomegalovirus exposure and HLA in healthy donors (dated by TCRdb to the late 2010s). Background on the whole study: An earlier analysis of approximately 600 of the donors reported 250 to 300 Gb of sequence data and around 110 million unique TCR beta sequences from some 180 million T cells. An earlier analysis of several hundred of the donors used high-throughput TCR beta sequencing to judge whether each TCR beta V gene segment behaved as functional or pseudogenic. Rather than using new phenotypic data, the later analysis identified candidate immune exposures from TCR beta sequences and from how often those sequences occurred across donors. The study used immunosequencing to profile the T cell repertoires of more than 650 subjects and linked those repertoires to cytomegalovirus serostatus. Alongside the repertoire data, information on donor age, sex, ethnicity and CMV serostatus was compiled. A later analysis re-analyzed previously published TCR beta repertoires from 600 to 850 donors and added high-resolution HLA genotyping to study TCR occurrence patterns. Class I and class II HLA loci were covered by the typing at four-digit resolution. Because of strong linkage in the cohort, a few DR-DQ haplotypes were treated as single units for association and clustering. A separate validation cohort of some 130 different subjects was used in addition to the roughly 640-subject first cohort. Across approximately 400 genotyped donors of the cohort, an average of approximately 240,000 unique TCR beta nucleotide sequences per donor were sequenced, and around 20% of those sequences were non-productive. A later genetic analysis took genome-wide SNP genotypes for 398 of the 666 donors and used that subset as a discovery cohort. Roughly 300 gigabases of sequencing data and about 92 million unique TCR sequences made up an early release that covered several hundred HLA-typed donors. All discovery cohort repertoires had been generated using a single sequencing platform. Typing coverage differed by locus: A, B, C, DRB1 and DQB1 were typed in about 620-640 donors, DQA1 in 500 to 550, DPA1 in around 610, and DPB1 in 450 to 490. The study aimed to test whether signatures of past pathogen exposure could be identified by cataloging public T cell receptors. Of the 300 to 500 genotyped donors, 70% to 90% were placed in the genetic ancestry cluster associated with self-reported Caucasian donors. High-throughput TCR immunosequencing, statistical association of individual TCRs with disease status, and machine learning were combined to predict cytomegalovirus infection status.

The CDR3 has 13 amino acids, counting the end cysteine and phenylalanine. The kept DNA is CDR3 alone, 39 bases in frame from the first base. Trimming removed 4 bases from V and 7 bases from J, leaving 14 bases between the germline ends. From the germline V gene, CDR1 is MNHEY and CDR2 is SVGAGI. What the study reported, not specific to this receptor: Compared with equally common non-associated chains, HLA-associated TCR beta chains in a later analysis were more clonally expanded and had lower generation probabilities. In vitro tests confirmed that a few of the cytomegalovirus-associated TCR beta chains recognize cytomegalovirus antigens. Presence/absence analyses assumed roughly uniform sequencing depth across donors, an assumption that may not hold. Immune exposure information for the cohort was limited to CMV serostatus. A later analysis reported that several top co-occurrence clusters appeared linked to parvovirus B19, influenza, CMV and Epstein-Barr virus. In both the original and validation cohorts, the classifier was reported to diagnose cytomegalovirus status with high specificity and sensitivity. In the study, roughly 160 TCR beta chains were listed as associated with cytomegalovirus. In a later analysis, most CMV-associated TCR beta chains were found to appear HLA-restricted, with HLA associations seemingly driven largely by CMV exposure. In an earlier analysis of 500 to 650 of the donors, most TCR beta V segments appeared in productive rearrangements about 87% or about 30% of the time, broadly matching IMGT annotations. A later analysis associated roughly 17,000 TCR beta sequences with specific HLA alleles at a false discovery rate of 0.05. While some public TCRs were present in many individuals, most TCR sequences turned up only very rarely across donors. It was suggested by the authors that the approach could potentially be generalized to other disease states and immunological phenotypes. In a later analysis, TCR association rates were found to vary across HLA loci, with the most associated TCRs seen for DRB1 alleles and the fewest for HLA-C alleles. In this cohort, only TCR beta chains were sequenced, and detectable features were limited by the absence of alpha or paired-chain data. A cluster of highly shared sequence variants was judged likely to represent a technical artifact of the sequencing pipeline. The earlier analysis of fewer than 750 of the donors excluded fewer than 20 rarely observed V segments, including chromosome 9 orphons, because counts were too low. A further reported finding was that TCR beta sequences accurately predicted the HLA-A and HLA-B alleles for most subjects in the first cohort. Because HLA typing was unavailable for some donors at each locus, only the typed subset was used in association tests. An association between a missense DCLRE1C variant and V-gene and J-gene trimming of TCR beta chains was found in a later genetic analysis and replicated in an independent cohort. A later genetic analysis reported fewer N-insertions in productive TCRs among donors in an Asian-associated ancestry cluster than the 666-donor mean. When HLA alleles, especially DR and DQ, strongly co-occurred, attributing TCR associations to individual alleles was difficult. Because the 87-base-pair reads could not distinguish some IMGT-functional V segments, including TRBV6-2 and TRBV6-3, those segments were excluded. Correlated functional status among segregating V segments might reflect linkage disequilibrium, but an unknown experimental factor could not be ruled out.

Sequenced: PBMCs. The receptor was isolated from a man over 45 in good health and CMV-seropositive. The chain couples TRBV6-5 to TRBJ2-7; a weak D assignment points to TRBD2 (6 bases agree). The CDR3 here reads CASSWALAGEQYF. The DNA sequence is as follows: TGTGCCAGCAGTTGGGCCCTCGCGGGGGAGCAGTACTTC.